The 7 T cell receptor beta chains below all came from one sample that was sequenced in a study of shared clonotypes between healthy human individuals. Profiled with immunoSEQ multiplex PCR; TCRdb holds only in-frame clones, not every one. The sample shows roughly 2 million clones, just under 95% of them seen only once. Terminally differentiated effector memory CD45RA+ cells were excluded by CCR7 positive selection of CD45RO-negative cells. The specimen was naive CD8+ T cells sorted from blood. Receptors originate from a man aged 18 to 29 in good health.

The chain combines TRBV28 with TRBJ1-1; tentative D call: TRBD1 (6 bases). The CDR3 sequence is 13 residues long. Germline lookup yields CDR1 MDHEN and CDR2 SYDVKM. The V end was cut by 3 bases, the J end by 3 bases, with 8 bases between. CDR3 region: CASSFTGYTEAFF. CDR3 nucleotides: TGTGCCAGCAGTTTTACAGGGTACACTGAAGCTTTCTTT. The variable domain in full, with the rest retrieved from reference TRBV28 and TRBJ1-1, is DVKVTQSSRYLVKRTGEKVFLECVQDMDHENMFWYRQDPGLGLRLIYFSYDVKMKEKGDIPEGYSVSREKKERFSLILESASTNQTSMYLCASSFTGYTEAFFGQGTRLTVV.

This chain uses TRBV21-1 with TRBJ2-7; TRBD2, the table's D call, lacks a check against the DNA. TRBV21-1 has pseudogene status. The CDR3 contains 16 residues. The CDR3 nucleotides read TGTGCCAGCAGCTCACGTAGCGGGAGGAGAACCTACGAGCAGTACTTC. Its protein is CASSSRSGRRTYEQYF.

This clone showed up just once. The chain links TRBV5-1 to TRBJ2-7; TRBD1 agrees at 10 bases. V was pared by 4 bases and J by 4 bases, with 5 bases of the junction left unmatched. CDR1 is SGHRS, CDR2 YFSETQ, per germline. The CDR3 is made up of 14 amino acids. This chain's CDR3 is CASSGAGQGYEQYF. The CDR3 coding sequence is TGCGCCAGCAGCGGAGCGGGACAGGGGTACGAGCAGTACTTC.

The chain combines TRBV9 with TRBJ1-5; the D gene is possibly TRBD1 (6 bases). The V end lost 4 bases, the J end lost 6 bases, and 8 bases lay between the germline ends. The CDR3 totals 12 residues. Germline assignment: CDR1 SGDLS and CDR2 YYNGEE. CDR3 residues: CASSQGSQPQHF. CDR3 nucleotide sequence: TGTGCCAGCAGCCAGGGGTCTCAGCCCCAGCATTTT. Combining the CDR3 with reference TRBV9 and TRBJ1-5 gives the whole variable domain DSGVTQTPKHLITATGQRVTLRCSPRSGDLSVYWYQQSLDQGLQFLIQYYNGEERAKGNILERFSAQQFPDLHSELNLSSLELGDSALYFCASSQGSQPQHFGDGTRLSIL.

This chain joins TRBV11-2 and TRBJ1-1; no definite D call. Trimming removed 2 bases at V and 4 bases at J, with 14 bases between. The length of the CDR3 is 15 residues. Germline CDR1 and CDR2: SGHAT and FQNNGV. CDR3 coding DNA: TGTGCCAGCAGCTTAAGGTTAAGGGTGGTCACTGAAGCTTTCTTT. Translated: CASSLRLRVVTEAFF.

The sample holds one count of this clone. CDR3: CAWSGLAGTQEQFF. CDR3 nucleotides: TGTGCCTGGTCGGGACTAGCGGGGACTCAAGAGCAGTTCTTC. This chain uses TRBV30 with TRBJ2-1; TRBD2 matches at 13 bases. Germline V CDR1 and CDR2: GTSNPN, SVGIG (reference sequence). There are 14 residues in the CDR3. With 5 bases clipped from V and 10 bases from J, the junction kept 8 bases outside the gene matches.

The CDR3 sequence: CASRGLHTGELFF. The CDR3 nucleotides are TGTGCCAGCAGAGGACTCCACACCGGGGAGCTGTTTTTT. This chain connects TRBV27 to TRBJ2-2, with D perhaps TRBD2 (5 bases). The ends were cut back, 6 bases at V and 3 bases at J, with 8 bases in the middle. From germline, CDR1 is MNHEY and CDR2 SMNVEV (reference sequence). The CDR3 totals 13 residues.